This T cell receptor beta chain was recovered during a study of blood T cells in healthy people across ages. V was trimmed by 2 bases and J by 6 bases, leaving 11 bases between them. The CDR3 length is 14 residues. Germline values: CDR1 SGHTA, CDR2 FQGTGA. This clonotype came up a few times. A second roughly 6 to 12 cycle PCR used barcoded and J-beta primers. TCRdb ran MiXCR on the 5' RACE reads and lists one entry per CDR3 protein. Of around 990,000 distinct CDR3 sequences listed, about 23% were seen once; the top ten hold less than 0.75%. This same sample was also taken into another study, of T cells of mothers and their children. From that study: No clones detected were persistent microchimeric T cell clones.

This receptor was obtained from a girl aged 2 to 9 in good health. This sequence joins TRBV7-3 and TRBJ2-1; D is possibly TRBD2 (6 bases). Material: blood. CDR3 residues: CASSLVGGANEQFF. The CDR3 DNA reads as TGTGCCAGCAGCTTAGTGGGAGGCGCCAATGAGCAGTTCTTC. The whole variable domain, filled in from reference TRBV7-3 and TRBJ2-1, reads GAGVSQTPSNKVTEKGKYVELRCDPISGHTALYWYRQSLGQGPEFLIYFQGTGAADDSGLPNDRFFAVRPEGSVSTLKIQRTERGDSAVYLCASSLVGGANEQFFGPGTRLTVL.